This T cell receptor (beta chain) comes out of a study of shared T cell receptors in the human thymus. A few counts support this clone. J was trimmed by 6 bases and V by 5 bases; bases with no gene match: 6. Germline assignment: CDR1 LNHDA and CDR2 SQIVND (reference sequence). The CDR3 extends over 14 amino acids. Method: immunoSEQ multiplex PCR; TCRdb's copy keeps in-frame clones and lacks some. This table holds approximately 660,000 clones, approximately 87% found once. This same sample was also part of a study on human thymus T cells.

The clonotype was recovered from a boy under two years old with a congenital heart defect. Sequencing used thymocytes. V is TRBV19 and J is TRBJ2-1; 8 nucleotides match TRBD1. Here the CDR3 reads CASSRQGIGNEQFF. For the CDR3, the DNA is TGTGCCAGTAGTCGACAGGGGATCGGCAATGAGCAGTTCTTC.